This T cell receptor (beta chain) emerged from a study of neurological immune-mediated disorders. Study-wide points: HTLV-1-associated myelopathy ranked highest for TCR clonal expansion and multiple sclerosis lowest, beneath healthy controls.

The authors made cDNA by 5'RACE with 10-nucleotide random UMIs. Over 200 million TCR-beta sequences, together covering 15-18 subjects, were produced by every individual sequencing run that was carried out. TCRdb analysed the 5' RACE reads with MiXCR anew, one entry per CDR3 protein. The sample records around 31,000 distinct CDR3 sequences, approximately 4.1% being singletons. V lost 6 bases to trimming and J lost 3 bases, with 18 bases between them. The germline gives CDR1 DFQATT, CDR2 SNEGSKA (reference sequence). The CDR3 length is 14 residues. This clonotype was recorded at least ten times. What it recognizes is unknown. The T cells used for sorted libraries numbered roughly 970,000, either CD4+ or CD8+.

This sequence originates from a woman aged 40 to 55 in good health. The chain carries TRBV20-1 and TRBJ2-7; TRBD1 is a possible D gene (7 bases). The specimen sequenced was CD4+ T cells from blood. CDR3 DNA sequence: TGCAGTGCGAGTGGTCAGGGGGGAAGCTACGAGCAGTACTTC. Protein product: CSASGQGGSYEQYF.